This T cell receptor beta chain emerged from a study of blood T cell repertoires in COVID-19. The CDR3 is made up of 16 amino acids. The germline gives CDR1 SGHKS, CDR2 YYEKEE (reference sequence). V lost 4 bases to trimming and J lost 2 bases; unmatched junction nucleotides: 7. Some clones are missing from TCRdb's copy, which holds only in-frame ones; the method was immunoSEQ multiplex PCR. The sample has more than 300,000 clones; roughly 87% are singletons. V is TRBV5-5 and J is TRBJ2-2, with 8 bases that match TRBD1. This sequence was found in a woman between 45 and 60 years old who had recovered from COVID-19. Sequencing was carried out using PBMCs or T cells enriched from blood (not recorded which). The CDR3 is CASSTWTGFNTGELFF. CDR3 in DNA: TGTGCCAGCAGCACGTGGACAGGGTTTAACACCGGGGAGCTGTTTTTT.